The present TCR beta chain was sequenced within a study of blood T cell repertoires in COVID-19. Study information: Samples representing acute and convalescent COVID-19 were sourced from the United States, Italy and Spain. The analysed material was cDNA or gDNA that came from T cells, B-cell-depleted T cells, or PBMCs.

How the authors handled the data: It was from reference gene primer amplification that nucleated cell counts were estimated. Libraries were prepared by immunoSEQ multiplex PCR; TCRdb keeps only in-frame clonotypes and omits some of them. V and J calls plus clone size are reproduced from that table; the DNA served to infer D and trimming. The data show around 32,000 clones, roughly 88% seen once. The CDR3 is made up of 16 amino acids. Germline CDR1 and CDR2: MNHEY and SVGEGT. Trimming removed 2 bases from V and 2 bases from J; junction bases left unmatched: 8. The sequence was collected from a man between 65 and 85 years old with active or convalescent COVID-19. The chain employs TRBV6-2 or TRBV6-3 and TRBJ1-1, with 7 bases lining up with TRBD1. The sample taken for sequencing was peripheral blood. The CDR3 sequence: CASSYALGTENTEAFF. DNA of the CDR3: TGTGCCAGCAGTTACGCCTTAGGGACAGAAAACACTGAAGCTTTCTTT.